The 5 T cell receptor beta chains given below trace back to one sample, sequenced in a study of response to subunit inactivated influenza vaccine. Each CDR3 protein gets one entry after TCRdb re-called the RT-PCR reads with MiXCR. The sample records under 200,000 distinct CDR3 sequences, roughly 12% being singletons. This sample was also put to use in a study of T cells expressing NK-cell markers. That study adds: 5'RACE template switching with UMIs generated TCR beta cDNA.

Specimen: CD8+ T cells sorted from PBMCs, collected 11 to 12 days after vaccination. The receptors here all came from a man between 45 and 60 years old who received an inactivated influenza vaccine.

This clonotype came up many times. The rearrangement uses TRBV29-1 and TRBJ2-3, with 7 nucleotides matching TRBD2. The trim removed 6 bases at V and 0 bases at J, leaving 3 bases unmatched. The germline CDR1 and CDR2 sequences are SQVTM and ANQGSEA. The CDR3 covers 13 residues. The CDR3 DNA follows: TGCAGCGTGGGGCGGGGGAGCACAGATACGCAGTATTTT. Translation gives CSVGRGSTDTQYF.

This clonotype was seen only a few times. The chain carries TRBV27 and TRBJ1-5, with 8 bases fitting TRBD1. From germline, CDR1 is MNHEY and CDR2 SMNVEV (reference sequence). V dropped 0 bases and J dropped 10; count of bases not matched to a gene: 8. There are 15 residues in the CDR3. The CDR3 protein is CASSLSQGAGSPQHF. The CDR3 DNA follows: TGTGCCAGCAGTTTATCGCAGGGGGCCGGCAGCCCCCAGCATTTT.

This clonotype was detected a few times. V usage is TRBV28 and J usage is TRBJ2-2; D may be TRBD1 (6 bases). The germline V gene encodes CDR1 MDHEN and CDR2 SYDVKM. V was clipped by 5 bases and J by 0 bases, with 22 bases between them. CDR3 length equals 19 residues. DNA of the CDR3: TGTGCCAGCAGTGTGACGACAGGATCTGGAGCCGCGAACACCGGGGAGCTGTTTTTT. Its protein product is CASSVTTGSGAANTGELFF.

This clonotype occurred many times. The V and J genes are TRBV7-9 and TRBJ1-2, with D hard to call. The CDR3 has 13 residues. Germline lookup yields CDR1 SEHNR and CDR2 FQNEAQ (reference sequence). V lost 1 base to trimming and J lost 1 base, with 4 bases between them. In DNA form, the CDR3 reads TGTGCCAGCAGCTTAGTTCTTAACTATGGCTACACCTTC. Translation gives CASSLVLNYGYTF.

The J gene is TRBJ2-5, the V gene TRBV6-2 or TRBV6-3, with 9 positions matching TRBD1. Germline V CDR1 and CDR2: MNHEY, SVGEGT. The CDR3 length is 15 residues. The ends lost 6 bases at V and 5 bases at J; junction bases unmatched: 10. The CDR3 region has the DNA TGTGCCAGCAGCCCCGGGACAGGGCTTTGGGAGACCCAGTACTTC. It encodes CASSPGTGLWETQYF.